A selection of T cell receptor beta chains follows, all from one sample in a study of shared clonotypes between healthy human individuals. Only in-frame clones appear in the TCRdb table, and some are missing; sequencing was by immunoSEQ multiplex PCR. The sample has fewer than 650,000 clones, around 78% seen once. The sequenced sample was PBMCs. These receptors all come from a woman between 35 and 50 years old in good health. Some clones in this sample may be carry-over from other donors' samples. The CDR3 runs from the conserved cysteine through the conserved F or W. The D gene is left open where the match is weak. A row's size may be missing; if present it is once, few, many or a size class.

size	V	D	J	CDR3	DNA
once	TRBV27	NA	TRBJ2-7	CASSLSGQGSYEQYF	TGTGCCAGCAGTTTATCGGGCCAGGGCTCCTACGAGCAGTACTTC
NA	TRBV11-3	NA	TRBJ2-3	CASSLRGETDTQYF	TGTGCCAGCAGCTTGAGAGGCGAAACAGATACGCAGTATTTT
NA	TRBV2	NA	TRBJ2-1	CASSPEGGAYNEQFF	TGTGCCAGCAGTCCCGAGGGGGGCGCCTACAATGAGCAGTTCTTC
NA	TRBV5-1	NA	TRBJ1-5	CASSLEGGDNQPQHF	TGCGCCAGCAGCTTGGAAGGGGGGGACAATCAGCCCCAGCATTTT
few	TRBV2	NA	TRBJ2-1	CASRGGSSYNEQFF	TGTGCCAGCAGAGGAGGGAGCTCCTACAATGAGCAGTTCTTC
few	TRBV5-1	NA	TRBJ2-3	CASTPLPTDTQYF	TGCGCCAGCACCCCTCTCCCCACAGATACGCAGTATTTT
NA	TRBV28	NA	TRBJ1-5	CASSYLTGNNQPQHF	TGTGCCAGCAGTTACCTGACCGGGAACAATCAGCCCCAGCATTTT
NA	TRBV6-6	TRBD2	TRBJ2-2	CASSYGREGFPGELFF	TGTGCCAGCAGTTACGGGCGGGAGGGGTTTCCCGGGGAGCTGTTTTTT
NA	TRBV2	TRBD1	TRBJ2-7	CASLRQGFGDEQYF	TGTGCCAGTTTACGACAGGGATTTGGTGACGAGCAGTACTTC
NA	TRBV9	TRBD1	TRBJ1-1	CASSVASTGEPEAFF	TGTGCCAGCAGCGTAGCAAGCACAGGGGAGCCTGAAGCTTTCTTT
NA	TRBV10-1	TRBD2	TRBJ2-2	CASNGETSGKAGELFF	TGCGCCAGCAATGGGGAGACTAGCGGGAAGGCCGGGGAGCTGTTTTTT
NA	TRBV6-5	NA	TRBJ1-5	CASSYNSNQPQHF	TGTGCCAGCAGTTACAACAGCAATCAGCCCCAGCATTTT
NA	TRBV19	NA	TRBJ1-4	CASTTTGGPDEKLFF	TGTGCCAGTACTACTACGGGGGGGCCCGATGAAAAACTGTTTTTT
NA	TRBV11-1	NA	TRBJ2-7	CASSPGNYEQYF	TGTGCCAGCAGTCCAGGGAACTACGAGCAGTACTTC
once	TRBV28	NA	TRBJ2-3	CASGVGGNPSTDTQYF	TGTGCCAGCGGGGTCGGCGGGAACCCTAGCACAGATACGCAGTATTTT
few	TRBV27	TRBD1	TRBJ2-7	CASTPGGLGQHEQYF	TGTGCCAGCACCCCCGGAGGTTTGGGACAGCACGAGCAGTACTTC
NA	TRBV6-1	TRBD1	TRBJ2-7	CASSVRTGGDYEQYF	TGTGCCAGCAGTGTTAGGACAGGGGGGGACTACGAGCAGTACTTC
NA	TRBV5-4	NA	TRBJ1-6	CASSLGGRSSYNSPLHF	TGTGCCAGCAGCTTGGGGGGCCGTAGCTCCTATAATTCACCCCTCCACTTT
NA	TRBV6-1	NA	TRBJ1-2	CAHKGFSARGYGYTF	TGTGCCCATAAGGGGTTCAGCGCCCGAGGGTATGGCTACACCTTC
NA	TRBV5-4	NA	TRBJ2-2	CASSLGSGQMSGELFF	TGTGCCAGCAGCTTGGGAAGCGGTCAAATGAGTGGGGAGCTGTTTTTT
NA	TRBV5-1	TRBD1	TRBJ1-4	CASSEQGADEKLFF	TGCGCCAGCTCCGAACAGGGGGCCGATGAAAAACTGTTTTTT
NA	TRBV7-6	TRBD1	TRBJ1-4	CASGQARNEKLFF	TGTGCCTCGGGACAGGCTCGGAATGAAAAACTGTTTTTT
NA	TRBV28	NA	TRBJ1-1	CASSPLALLTANTEAFF	TGTGCCAGCAGTCCCCTCGCGTTATTAACGGCGAACACTGAAGCTTTCTTT
NA	TRBV6-1	NA	TRBJ2-7	CASSGDLYEQYF	TGTGCCAGCAGTGGGGACCTCTACGAGCAGTACTTC
NA	TRBV15	NA	TRBJ1-2	CATSRDVDSVYGYTF	TGTGCCACCAGCAGAGATGTTGACAGCGTCTATGGCTACACCTTC
NA	TRBV6-1	NA	TRBJ2-7	CASRDGTRVREQYF	TGTGCCAGCAGGGACGGGACTCGGGTCCGCGAGCAGTACTTC
once	TRBV6-5	NA	TRBJ1-1	CASGNRNTEAFF	TGTGCCAGCGGCAACAGGAACACTGAAGCTTTCTTT
once	TRBV2	TRBD2	TRBJ2-2	CASSVNSGIVTGELFF	TGTGCCAGCAGTGTTAATAGCGGGATAGTGACCGGGGAGCTGTTTTTT
NA	TRBV28	NA	TRBJ1-2	CASGTPYGYTF	TGTGCCAGCGGGACTCCCTATGGCTACACCTTC
NA	TRBV15	NA	TRBJ2-5	CATSRRDTEETQYF	TGTGCCACCAGCAGACGGGACACCGAAGAGACCCAGTACTTC
NA	TRBV10-3	NA	TRBJ2-6	CAISVAAGVPGANVLTF	TGTGCCATCAGCGTGGCGGCAGGGGTGCCTGGGGCCAACGTCCTGACTTTC
NA	TRBV5-4	NA	TRBJ2-5	CASSSPGETPETQYF	TGTGCCAGCAGCTCCCCAGGGGAGACTCCGGAGACCCAGTACTTC